This entry lists 12 T cell receptor beta chains sequenced from one sample in a study of blood T cell repertoires in COVID-19. Profiling relied on immunoSEQ multiplex PCR, and the TCRdb table lists in-frame clones only, not all of them. The sample carries a few hundred thousand clones, just under 90% recorded once. Sequencing input: peripheral blood. The receptor source for this set is a woman aged 40 to 50 with acute or convalescent COVID-19.

The chain has TRBV6-2 or TRBV6-3 and TRBJ1-4; 7 bases align to TRBD1. Germline assignment: CDR1 MNHEY and CDR2 SVGEGT. V shed 4 bases, J shed 4 bases, and the junction held 6 bases outside the gene matches. The CDR3 is made up of 15 amino acids. CDR3 in amino acids: CASSLSDRFNEKLFF. DNA for the CDR3: TGTGCCAGCAGTTTATCGGACAGGTTTAATGAAAAACTGTTTTTT.

This sequence joins TRBV3-1 (or the pseudogene TRBV3-2) and TRBJ1-4; TRBD1 matches at 8 bases. The CDR3 spans 15 residues. CDR1 is LGHDT, CDR2 YNNKEL, per germline (reference sequence). V lost 4 bases and J lost 7; bases outside the gene matches: 8. CDR3 nucleotide sequence: TGTGCCAGCAGCCCCTGGACAGGGAAGGGTGAAAAACTGTTTTTT. Its protein is CASSPWTGKGEKLFF.

V and J are TRBV28 and TRBJ1-1, with 9 bases that match TRBD1. Per germline, CDR1 MDHEN and CDR2 SYDVKM. This CDR3 comprises 14 residues. V dropped 5 bases and J dropped 6; count of bases not matched to a gene: 7. The CDR3 bases are TGTGCCAGCAGTGGAACAGGGGGCGGCCCTGAAGCTTTCTTT. It codes for CASSGTGGGPEAFF.

The genes are TRBV5-1 and TRBJ2-7; 9 bases align to TRBD1. Germline CDR1 reads SGHRS; CDR2 reads YFSETQ. The CDR3 is 15 amino acids. V shed 2 bases and J 4 bases; nucleotides not matched to a gene: 7. CDR3 sequence (DNA): TGCGCCAGCAGCTTAACCGGGACAGGGCTTTACGAGCAGTACGTC. This gives the protein CASSLTGTGLYEQYV.

V and J are TRBV7-6 and TRBJ2-1; 10 positions agree with TRBD2. V was clipped by 2 bases and J by 4 bases; unmatched bases: 14. Germline V CDR1 and CDR2: SGHVS, FNYEAQ. This CDR3 contains 19 residues. CDR3 residues: CASSLNPISGGAFYNEQFF. CDR3 coding DNA: TGTGCCAGCAGCTTAAACCCCATAAGCGGGGGGGCGTTTTACAATGAGCAGTTCTTC.

This chain links TRBV10-3 with TRBJ2-3; 8 nucleotides agree with TRBD2. Germline lookup yields CDR1 ENHRY and CDR2 SYGVKD. The CDR3 spans 15 residues. V was pared by 0 bases and J by 9 bases, with 8 bases of the junction left unmatched. The CDR3 region is CAISESTGRGATQYF. The CDR3 bases are TGTGCCATCAGTGAGTCGACGGGGCGGGGGGCCACGCAGTATTTT.

The chain combines TRBV5-5 with TRBJ1-2, with TRBD1 matching over 7 bases. CDR1 and CDR2 (germline): SGHKS, YYEKEE (reference sequence). V dropped 1 base and J dropped 4; count of bases not matched to a gene: 10. The CDR3 loop spans 16 amino acids. CDR3 region: CASSLPTGTEIYGYTF. The CDR3 nucleotides are TGTGCCAGCAGCTTGCCGACAGGGACGGAAATCTATGGCTACACCTTC. Full variable domain (outside the CDR3, taken from reference TRBV5-5 and TRBJ1-2): DAGVTQSPTHLIKTRGQQVTLRCSPISGHKSVSWYQQVLGQGPQFIFQYYEKEERGRGNFPDRFSARQFPNYSSELNVNALLLGDSALYLCASSLPTGTEIYGYTFGSGTRLTVV.

The rearrangement joins TRBV19 to TRBJ2-1; maybe TRBD2 (6 bases). This CDR3 region has 13 residues. V gave up 5 bases and J gave up 12 bases, with 17 bases separating them. The germline CDR1 and CDR2 sequences are LNHDA and SQIVND (reference sequence). The CDR3 region is CASSQGGSSGQFF. CDR3 sequence (DNA): TGTGCCAGTAGTCAGGGAGGATCTAGTGGGCAGTTCTTC. The whole variable domain, remainder taken from reference TRBV19 and TRBJ2-1, is DGGITQSPKYLFRKEGQNVTLSCEQNLNHDAMYWYRQDPGQGLRLIYYSQIVNDFQKGDIAEGYSVSREKKESFPLTVTSAQKNPTAFYLCASSQGGSSGQFFGPGTRLTVL.

This clone was counted between two and nine times. The chain combines TRBV4-1 with TRBJ2-3; 9 nucleotides match TRBD2. V shed 1 base, J shed 4 bases, and the junction held 12 bases outside the gene matches. Germline V CDR1 and CDR2: MGHRA, YSYEKL. This CDR3 has 18 amino acids. CDR3 sequence reads: CASSQGIAGVGRADTQYF. Here the CDR3 DNA reads TGCGCCAGCAGCCAAGGGATAGCGGGGGTCGGCAGGGCAGATACGCAGTATTTT.

This clone has a handful of counts. The V call is TRBV29-1, the J call TRBJ1-1; 9 positions agree with TRBD1. After removal of 3 bases from V and 5 bases from J, the junction contained 7 bases not matched to a gene. The germline V gene encodes CDR1 SQVTM and CDR2 ANQGSEA. This CDR3 contains 14 residues. CDR3 nucleotide sequence: TGCAGCGTTGAGGATACAGGGGGCTTGACTGAAGCTTTCTTT. Protein sequence: CSVEDTGGLTEAFF. Variable domain in full (rest from reference TRBV29-1 and TRBJ1-1): SAVISQKPSRDICQRGTSLTIQCQVDSQVTMMFWYRQQPGQSLTLIATANQGSEATYESGFVIDKFPISRPNLTFSTLTVSNMSPEDSSIYLCSVEDTGGLTEAFFGQGTRLTVV.

The chain employs TRBV6-5 and TRBJ1-5; a possible D gene is TRBD1 (6 bases). V gave up 7 bases and J gave up 2 bases, with 15 bases separating them. The CDR3 totals 15 residues. Germline V gene lookup returns CDR1 MNHEY and CDR2 SVGAGI. CDR3 loop: CASNRENFRNQPQHF. The CDR3 DNA is TGTGCCAGCAACAGGGAAAATTTTCGCAATCAGCCCCAGCATTTT.

The genes are TRBV4-2 and TRBJ1-1; tentatively, D is TRBD1 (5 bases). The germline gives CDR1 LGHNA, CDR2 YNFKEQ. V lost 1 base, J lost 6 bases, and 12 bases lay in between. This CDR3 region has 14 residues. CDR3 coding DNA: TGTGCCAGCAGCCAAGTTCCAGGGAGGGCTGAAGCTTTCTTT. It codes for CASSQVPGRAEAFF.